This T cell receptor beta chain stems from a study of cytomegalovirus exposure and HLA in healthy donors. With respect to this clone: Its antigen is not known.

Study-wide points: According to the study, around 180 TCR beta chains were cytomegalovirus-associated. When a later analysis compared HLA-associated TCR beta chains with equally common others, the HLA-associated chains turned out to be more clonally expanded and to have lower generation probabilities. One variant, a missense change in DCLRE1C, was linked in a later analysis to TCR beta V- and J-gene trimming.

It was with 60 Vbeta and 13 Jbeta primers that the PCR ran. Here immunoSEQ multiplex PCR was the method, and the copy in TCRdb shows in-frame clones only, minus some. The sample lists 120,000 or so clones, 74% occurring once. CDR1 and CDR2 (germline): SNHLY, FYNNEI. The CDR3 consists of 14 residues. V dropped 7 bases and J dropped 7; count of bases not matched to a gene: 9. The sequencing sample was made of PBMCs. This clonotype originated in a woman aged 50 to 60 in good health and CMV-seropositive. This sequence joins TRBV2 and TRBJ1-1; TRBD1 matches 10 bases. In DNA form, the CDR3 reads TGTGCCAGCAACGGACCGGGACAGGGGAGTGAAGCTTTCTTT. Translation: CASNGPGQGSEAFF.